This entry lists 30 T cell receptor beta chains sequenced from one sample in a study of graft-versus-host responses after intestinal transplantation. Here immunoSEQ multiplex PCR was the method, and the copy in TCRdb shows in-frame clones only, minus some. Among about 98,000 clones listed, about 82% were seen once. This specimen consisted of PBMCs, obtained 255 days after intestinal transplant. All receptors come from a human patient who received an intestinal transplant, so some T cells may come from the graft donor.

This clone showed up just a few times. The chain couples TRBV6-6 to TRBJ2-1, with D possibly TRBD2 on 6 matching bases. Trimming left V 3 bases short and J 2 bases short, with 11 bases between. Germline loops: CDR1 MNHNY, CDR2 SVGAGI (reference sequence). The CDR3 runs to 15 residues. CDR3 in DNA: TGTGCCAGCAGTTATCGGACTAACACCTACAATGAGCAGTTCTTC. Its protein is CASSYRTNTYNEQFF.

This clone was detected only a few times. This chain uses TRBV15 with TRBJ2-1; 7 bases are a match to TRBD1. Trimming at V came to 0 bases and at J to 6 bases, leaving 8 bases not matched to a gene. CDR1 is LNHNV, CDR2 YYDKDF, per germline (reference sequence). CDR3 size: 16 residues. The CDR3 loop reads CATSRDPIDRVNEQFF. CDR3 DNA sequence: TGTGCCACCAGCAGAGACCCTATCGACAGGGTCAATGAGCAGTTCTTC. Supplemented by reference TRBV15 and TRBJ2-1, the full variable domain reads DAMVIQNPRYQVTQFGKPVTLSCSQTLNHNVMYWYQQKSSQAPKLLFHYYDKDFNNEADTPDNFQSRRPNTSFCFLDIRSPGLGDTAMYLCATSRDPIDRVNEQFFGPGTRLTVL.

This chain uses TRBV7-9 with TRBJ1-1, with no clear D. Germline V CDR1 and CDR2: SEHNR, FQNEAQ (reference sequence). The CDR3 runs 13 residues. V was trimmed by 0 bases and J by 6 bases, leaving 8 bases between them. The CDR3 nucleotides read TGTGCCAGCAGCTTAGCTTTAACCCCTGAAGCTTTCTTT. Translated: CASSLALTPEAFF.

The V gene is TRBV7-9, the J gene TRBJ1-2, with D possibly TRBD1 on 6 matching bases. CDR1 is SEHNR, CDR2 FQNEAQ, per germline (reference sequence). This CDR3 region has 16 residues. V lost 4 bases to trimming and J lost 3 bases, with 18 bases between them. The CDR3 region is CASSSLRSEGDYGYTF. The CDR3 nucleotides read TGTGCCAGCAGCTCCCTTAGGTCCGAGGGGGACTATGGCTACACCTTC.

This chain connects TRBV27 to TRBJ2-3, with 10 bases identical to TRBD2. This CDR3 spans 14 amino acids. The V gene's germline CDR1 is MNHEY and CDR2 SMNVEV (reference sequence). Germline trimming cut 6 bases from V and 3 bases from J; bases unmatched to any gene: 3. Here the CDR3 DNA reads TGTGCCAGCAGGAGACTAGCGGGTACAGATACGCAGTATTTT. Amino acid sequence: CASRRLAGTDTQYF.

This chain links TRBV6-5 with TRBJ1-2, with 10 bases that match TRBD1. V shed 5 bases, J shed 5 bases, and the junction held 5 bases outside the gene matches. Germline V gene sequence: CDR1 MNHEY, CDR2 SVGAGI. The CDR3 sequence is 14 residues long. In DNA form, the CDR3 reads TGTGCCAGCAGTCGGACAGGGGGGGATTATGGCTACACCTTC. Translation gives CASSRTGGDYGYTF.

DNA of the CDR3: TGTGCCAGCTCAGGACAGGGCAATCAGCCCCAGCATTTT. It yields the protein CASSGQGNQPQHF. The chain combines TRBV18 with TRBJ1-5, with 7 bases lining up with TRBD1. The CDR3 consists of 13 residues. Germline values: CDR1 KGHSH, CDR2 LQKENI. Trimming cost V 5 bases and J 2 bases; bases outside gene matches: 0. Supplemented by reference TRBV18 and TRBJ1-5, the full variable domain reads NAGVMQNPRHLVRRRGQEARLRCSPMKGHSHVYWYRQLPEEGLKFMVYLQKENIIDESGMPKERFSAEFPKEGPSILRIQQVVRGDSAAYFCASSGQGNQPQHFGDGTRLSIL.

Only one count was recorded for this clone. The J gene is TRBJ2-6, the V gene TRBV11-2, with no clear D. Germline V lookup: CDR1 SGHAT, CDR2 FQNNGV. Between the trimmed V and J ends, which lost 1 base and 2 bases, there was a span of 6 bases. The CDR3 covers 15 residues. The DNA for the CDR3 is TGTGCCAGCAGCTTAGTCTGGGCTGGGGCCAACGTCCTGACTTTC. It codes for CASSLVWAGANVLTF.

The chain couples TRBV7-6 to TRBJ2-2; TRBD1 matches 8 bases. J lost 2 bases, V lost 5 bases, and 4 bases had no gene match. CDR3 length: 15 residues. Germline V gene lookup returns CDR1 SGHVS and CDR2 FNYEAQ. CDR3 in DNA: TGTGCCAGCAGCCAGACAGGGGTTAACACCGGGGAGCTGTTTTTT. Amino acids: CASSQTGVNTGELFF.

The chain employs TRBV9 and TRBJ2-1; 11 positions agree with TRBD2. Trimming cost V 0 bases and J 10 bases; bases outside gene matches: 6. This CDR3 spans 15 amino acids. Germline CDR1 SGDLS, CDR2 YYNGEE. CDR3 region: CASSVEGASGREQFF. As DNA, the CDR3 is TGTGCCAGCAGCGTAGAAGGAGCTAGCGGGAGGGAGCAGTTCTTC.

The chain joins TRBV4-2 to TRBJ2-6, with D hard to call. Germline values: CDR1 LGHNA, CDR2 YNFKEQ. The CDR3 runs 15 residues. V lost 0 bases to trimming and J lost 0 bases, with 3 bases between them. The CDR3 here is CASSQDSSGANVLTF. The CDR3 DNA follows: TGTGCCAGCAGCCAAGACAGCTCTGGGGCCAACGTCCTGACTTTC.

The chain recombines TRBV5-1 with TRBJ2-1; a possible D gene is TRBD2 (6 bases). Germline V gene data show CDR1 as SGHRS and CDR2 as YFSETQ. This CDR3 spans 13 amino acids. V lost 7 bases, J lost 7 bases, and 15 bases lay in between. CDR3 region: CASGGSVVNEQFF. CDR3 coding DNA: TGCGCCAGCGGGGGGTCGGTAGTAAATGAGCAGTTCTTC. Complete variable domain (other parts from reference TRBV5-1 and TRBJ2-1): KAGVTQTPRYLIKTRGQQVTLSCSPISGHRSVSWYQQTPGQGLQFLFEYFSETQRNKGNFPGRFSGRQFSNSRSEMNVSTLELGDSALYLCASGGSVVNEQFFGPGTRLTVL.

This chain links TRBV4-2 with TRBJ2-5, with a weak D call TRBD2 (5 bases). Germline CDR1 LGHNA, CDR2 YNFKEQ. CDR3 size: 14 residues. Trimming pared 4 bases from V and 3 bases from J, leaving 12 bases between. The CDR3 loop is CASSRDRAEETQYF. The CDR3 DNA is TGTGCCAGCAGCCGCGATCGAGCGGAAGAGACCCAGTACTTC.

The chain carries TRBV28 and TRBJ2-7; the D is unclear. The germline V and J ends were trimmed by 6 bases and 3 bases, with 12 bases remaining between them. The germline gives CDR1 MDHEN, CDR2 SYDVKM. The CDR3 totals 13 residues. The CDR3 sequence is CASSPVAGYEQYF. CDR3 bases: TGTGCCAGCAGCCCGGTCGCAGGCTACGAGCAGTACTTC.

The rearrangement links TRBV20-1 to TRBJ2-3; D gene uncertain. This CDR3 spans 10 amino acids. V dropped 6 bases and J dropped 1 base, with 2 bases sitting between them. Germline values: CDR1 DFQATT, CDR2 SNEGSKA (reference sequence). As DNA, the CDR3 is TGCAGTGCCCGCACAGATACGCAGTATTTT. Protein sequence: CSARTDTQYF.

The V gene is TRBV19, the J gene TRBJ2-4; tentative D call: TRBD1 (5 bases). With 0 bases removed from V and 4 bases from J, the gap between germline ends came to 13 bases. The CDR3 is made up of 16 amino acids. The germline gives CDR1 LNHDA, CDR2 SQIVND (reference sequence). Here the CDR3 reads CASSIDPLTVKNIQYF. CDR3 nucleotide sequence: TGTGCCAGTAGTATAGACCCCCTGACAGTTAAAAACATTCAGTACTTC.

The J gene is TRBJ2-7, the V gene TRBV4-1, with 8 nucleotides matching TRBD2. This CDR3 is 14 amino acids long. CDR1 and CDR2 (germline): MGHRA, YSYEKL. Trimming removed 2 bases from V and 3 bases from J; junction bases left unmatched: 3. CDR3 amino acids: CASSQLTSGYEQYF. CDR3 DNA: TGCGCCAGCAGCCAATTAACTAGCGGCTACGAGCAGTACTTC.

V usage is TRBV28 and J usage is TRBJ1-5, with D unclear. V was shortened by 4 bases and J by 0 bases, with 7 bases between the two germline ends. The germline V gene encodes CDR1 MDHEN and CDR2 SYDVKM. The CDR3 runs 14 residues. CDR3 in DNA: TGTGCCAGCAGTTCCCAGCTTAGCAATCAGCCCCAGCATTTT. Residues: CASSSQLSNQPQHF. Full variable domain (rest looked up from reference TRBV28 and TRBJ1-5): DVKVTQSSRYLVKRTGEKVFLECVQDMDHENMFWYRQDPGLGLRLIYFSYDVKMKEKGDIPEGYSVSREKKERFSLILESASTNQTSMYLCASSSQLSNQPQHFGDGTRLSIL.

This clone came up once. DNA of the CDR3: TGTGCCAGCAGCCTGGGGGATAACTCTGGAAACACCATATATTTT. Encoded protein: CASSLGDNSGNTIYF. V usage is TRBV7-9 and J usage is TRBJ1-3, with a weak D call TRBD1 (5 bases). The CDR3 loop spans 15 amino acids. V lost 5 bases to trimming and J lost 0 bases, with 11 bases between them. Germline assignment: CDR1 SEHNR and CDR2 FQNEAQ (reference sequence).

The CDR3 bases are TGTGCCAGCAGCCCGGAAGCGGGGGTAGATAATGAGCAGTTCTTC. It is translated as CASSPEAGVDNEQFF. The chain links TRBV7-6 to TRBJ2-1; 8 nucleotides match TRBD2. This CDR3 is 15 amino acids long. The germline V gene has CDR1 SGHVS and CDR2 FNYEAQ. Trimming took 5 bases from V and 7 from J; bases not matched to a gene: 10. Full variable domain (rest looked up from reference TRBV7-6 and TRBJ2-1): GAGVSQSPRYKVTKRGQDVALRCDPISGHVSLYWYRQALGQGPEFLTYFNYEAQQDKSGLPNDRFSAERPEGSISTLTIQRTEQRDSAMYRCASSPEAGVDNEQFFGPGTRLTVL.

V gene TRBV19 combines with J gene TRBJ2-2; 10 positions agree with TRBD2. CDR1 and CDR2 (germline): LNHDA, SQIVND (reference sequence). V gave up 1 base and J gave up 5 bases; unmatched junction bases: 7. This CDR3 is 17 amino acids long. The DNA of the CDR3 is TGTGCCAGTAGTATAGCACTAGCGGGATACCCGACCGGGGAGCTGTTTTTT. Its protein is CASSIALAGYPTGELFF.

V usage is TRBV10-1 and J usage is TRBJ2-7; 9 bases match TRBD2. Per germline, CDR1 WNHNN and CDR2 SYGVQD (reference sequence). CDR3 length: 14 amino acids. V dropped 4 bases and J dropped 2; count of bases not matched to a gene: 3. The CDR3 bases are TGCGCCAGCAGTGGGGGACTAGCCCCCTACGAGCAGTACTTC. As protein: CASSGGLAPYEQYF.

In DNA form, the CDR3 reads TGTGCCAGCAGCCGTAGCGGGGGGGCCGGCACCGGGGAGCTGTTTTTT. This encodes CASSRSGGAGTGELFF. This sequence joins TRBV28 and TRBJ2-2, with 11 bases fitting TRBD2. This CDR3 is 16 amino acids long. The germline V gene encodes CDR1 MDHEN and CDR2 SYDVKM. Trimming removed 6 bases from V and 4 bases from J; junction bases left unmatched: 7.

The rearrangement links TRBV19 to TRBJ1-5; 7 bases agree with TRBD1. With 8 bases clipped from V and 0 bases from J, the junction kept 7 bases outside the gene matches. The germline V gene encodes CDR1 LNHDA and CDR2 SQIVND (reference sequence). This CDR3 has 15 amino acids. As DNA, the CDR3 is TGTGCCAGTCGGACAGGAGGCATTAGCAATCAGCCCCAGCATTTT. Its translation: CASRTGGISNQPQHF.

The rearrangement links TRBV13 to TRBJ1-1, with D possibly being TRBD1 (5 bases). CDR1 is PRHDT and CDR2 is FYEKMQ in the germline V gene (reference sequence). The CDR3 is 14 amino acids. The V end lost 1 base, the J end lost 2 bases, and 8 bases lay between the germline ends. In DNA form, the CDR3 reads TGTGCCAGCAGCTTAGAGGGACCCAACACTGAAGCTTTCTTT. It encodes CASSLEGPNTEAFF.

The V and J genes are TRBV4-1 and TRBJ1-2; TRBD1 matches at 8 bases. Germline loops: CDR1 MGHRA, CDR2 YSYEKL. J gave up 7 bases and V 1 base, and 5 bases lay outside the gene matches. The CDR3 consists of 14 residues. The CDR3 is CASSQVGRGLGYTF. Written as DNA, the CDR3 is TGCGCCAGCAGCCAAGTTGGCAGGGGGCTTGGCTACACCTTC.

This chain joins TRBV5-1 and TRBJ2-3; 9 nucleotides agree with TRBD1. The CDR3 covers 16 residues. Germline-derived CDR1 and CDR2 are SGHRS and YFSETQ. The trim removed 5 bases at V and 2 bases at J, leaving 9 bases unmatched. Here the CDR3 reads CASRMTGQGITDTQYF. The CDR3 bases are TGCGCCAGCAGGATGACTGGACAGGGGATCACAGATACGCAGTATTTT. Drawing the rest from reference TRBV5-1 and TRBJ2-3, the complete variable domain is KAGVTQTPRYLIKTRGQQVTLSCSPISGHRSVSWYQQTPGQGLQFLFEYFSETQRNKGNFPGRFSGRQFSNSRSEMNVSTLELGDSALYLCASRMTGQGITDTQYFGPGTRLTVL.

The chain has TRBV27 and TRBJ1-1; TRBD1 aligns across 7 bases. Germline V gene lookup returns CDR1 MNHEY and CDR2 SMNVEV (reference sequence). V was pared by 0 bases and J by 0 bases, with 4 bases of the junction left unmatched. The length of the CDR3 is 16 residues. For the CDR3, the DNA is TGTGCCAGCAGTTTATCGCAGGGGGACATGAACACTGAAGCTTTCTTT. As protein: CASSLSQGDMNTEAFF.

The V gene is TRBV2, the J gene TRBJ2-7, with 8 bases identical to TRBD2. V dropped 6 bases and J dropped 3; count of bases not matched to a gene: 10. This CDR3 comprises 15 residues. Germline CDR1 reads SNHLY; CDR2 reads FYNNEI. CDR3 bases: TGTGCCAGCAGGGGGACTAGAGAAGGCTTCTACGAGCAGTACTTC. This sequence encodes CASRGTREGFYEQYF.

CDR3 protein: CASSESGTSIPTDTQYF. DNA for the CDR3: TGCGCCAGCAGTGAGTCCGGCACCTCAATACCCACAGATACGCAGTATTTT. This sequence joins TRBV10-1 and TRBJ2-3; D unresolved. CDR3 length: 17 amino acids. V was trimmed by 0 bases and J by 2 bases, leaving 15 bases between them. Germline V gene lookup returns CDR1 WNHNN and CDR2 SYGVQD (reference sequence).